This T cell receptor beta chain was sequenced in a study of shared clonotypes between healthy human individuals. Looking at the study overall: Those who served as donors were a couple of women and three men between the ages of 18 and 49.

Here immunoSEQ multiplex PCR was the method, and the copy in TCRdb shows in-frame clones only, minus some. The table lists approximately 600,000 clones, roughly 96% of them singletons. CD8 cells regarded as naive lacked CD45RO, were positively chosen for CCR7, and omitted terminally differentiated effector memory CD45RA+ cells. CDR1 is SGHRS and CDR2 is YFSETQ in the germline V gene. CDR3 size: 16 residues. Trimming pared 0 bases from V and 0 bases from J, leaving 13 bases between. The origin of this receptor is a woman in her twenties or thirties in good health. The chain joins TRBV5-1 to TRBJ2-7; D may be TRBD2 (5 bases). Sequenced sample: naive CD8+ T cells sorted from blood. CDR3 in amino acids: CASSLEERRFSYEQYF. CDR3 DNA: TGCGCCAGCAGCTTGGAGGAGCGGCGCTTCTCCTACGAGCAGTACTTC. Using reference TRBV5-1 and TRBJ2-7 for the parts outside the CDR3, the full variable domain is KAGVTQTPRYLIKTRGQQVTLSCSPISGHRSVSWYQQTPGQGLQFLFEYFSETQRNKGNFPGRFSGRQFSNSRSEMNVSTLELGDSALYLCASSLEERRFSYEQYFGPGTRLTVT.